The present T cell receptor (beta chain) was sequenced within a study of sequential checkpoint blockade in melanoma. Background on the study: Randomization was 1:1 between first-line nivolumab→ipilimumab and ipilimumab→nivolumab. Maintenance nivolumab came after either treatment sequence.

Germline V gene sequence: CDR1 SGHTS, CDR2 YDEGEE. This CDR3 region has 15 residues. V lost 4 bases, J lost 8 bases, and 10 bases stayed unmatched. Sequenced by immunoSEQ multiplex PCR; TCRdb stores in-frame clones only, minus some. Among around 21,000 clones, roughly 80% were seen once, and the ten largest hold about half. Treatment noted: randomized to nivolumab then ipilimumab (arm A) or the reverse (arm B). DNA-damaging chemotherapy had not been given to any patient beforehand. From thawed PBMCs, live CD3+CD8+ cells negative for CD19 and CD56 were sorted. The sequence was collected from a human donor with melanoma. Here the sequenced sample was CD8+ T cells sorted from blood (inferred from file names), taken from a patient given nivolumab and ipilimumab in sequence. The chain is built from TRBV5-8 and TRBJ1-2, with TRBD1 matching 11 bases. CDR3 nucleotide sequence: TGTGCCAGCAGCCAACCCGGACAGGGGGCGTCCGGCTACACCTTC. It translates to CASSQPGQGASGYTF.